This entry lists 18 T cell receptor beta chains sequenced from one sample in a study of T cell repertoires in cytomegalovirus infection. TCRdb re-called the reads with MiXCR, one entry per CDR3 protein. The sample has 700,000 to 950,000 distinct CDR3 sequences; roughly 33% are singletons. No cognate antigen is known for these TCRs. The sequencing here drew on cultured CD8+ T cells from PBMCs, taken from culture after CMV antigen stimulation. These receptors were obtained from a human donor in good health (CMV status not recorded). Some clones in this sample may be carry-over from other donors' samples.

The chain recombines TRBV7-9 with TRBJ1-1; D is ambiguous. CDR3 length equals 13 residues. Trimming removed 0 bases from V and 5 bases from J, with 7 bases in between. Germline assignment: CDR1 SEHNR and CDR2 FQNEAQ (reference sequence). The CDR3 coding sequence is TGTGCCAGCAGCTTAGCCTCGACGACTGAAGCTTTCTTT. Its protein is CASSLASTTEAFF.

The rearrangement joins TRBV20-1 to TRBJ2-7; 9 nucleotides agree with TRBD1. The J segment lost 2 bases and the V segment lost 5 bases, leaving 10 bases of the junction unmatched. Per germline, CDR1 DFQATT and CDR2 SNEGSKA (reference sequence). This CDR3 is 15 amino acids long. The CDR3 here is CSASRPTGGPYEQYV. CDR3 bases: TGCAGTGCTTCCAGACCGACAGGGGGTCCCTACGAGCAGTACGTC.

There are many counts of this clonotype. The chain links TRBV6-1 to TRBJ1-5; 9 bases are shared with TRBD1. Germline loops: CDR1 MNHNS, CDR2 SASEGT. The CDR3 is 16 residues long. Unmatched junction bases numbered 10, after V lost 7 bases and J lost 3 bases. Written as DNA, the CDR3 is TGTGCCAGCATCAACTTCGGGGACAGGGCCAATCAGCCCCAGCATTTT. Translated, it gives CASINFGDRANQPQHF.

This clonotype occurred a few times. J is TRBJ2-3 and V is TRBV12-3 or TRBV12-4; TRBD2 might be the D (7 bases). Trimming removed 6 bases from V and 1 base from J, with 17 bases in between. This CDR3 contains 16 residues. For the CDR3, the DNA is TGTGCCAGCAGCCTTCCCCAAGGGGGGGGCACAGATACGCAGTATTTT. Amino acid sequence: CASSLPQGGGTDTQYF.

This chain links TRBV27 with TRBJ1-1; D ambiguous. V gave up 3 bases and J gave up 6 bases, with 14 bases separating them. Germline assignment: CDR1 MNHEY and CDR2 SMNVEV (reference sequence). This CDR3 spans 14 amino acids. CDR3 region: CASSLAPPSSEAFF. CDR3 sequence (DNA): TGTGCCAGCAGTTTGGCCCCCCCGTCTTCTGAAGCTTTCTTT.

On this clonotype: At one end the junction does not follow the germline gene, possibly because of a read error. The chain links TRBV6-5 to TRBJ2-1, with a weak D call TRBD1 (5 bases). Germline CDR1 is MNHEY and CDR2 is SVGAGI. The CDR3 totals 12 residues. CDR3 region: CASSSDINEQIF. In nucleotides, the CDR3 is TGTGCCAGCAGTTCGGACATCAATGAGCAGATCTTC.

V usage is TRBV7-9 and J usage is TRBJ1-2; D call uncertain. V lost 4 bases and J lost 6, with 33 bases in between. Germline V gene data show CDR1 as SEHNR and CDR2 as FQNEAQ (reference sequence). The CDR3 has 20 residues. For the CDR3, the DNA is TGTGCCAGCAGCTCCGTCCGAGGGCGGGGAGGCCCATGGCTATCCCATGGCTACACCTTC. It is translated as CASSSVRGRGGPWLSHGYTF.

The V and J genes are TRBV19 and TRBJ1-5; D call uncertain. Deletions cut 5 bases from V and 0 bases from J, with 14 bases between. CDR1 is LNHDA, CDR2 SQIVND, per germline (reference sequence). CDR3 length equals 16 residues. The CDR3 here is CASSEIQKNSNQPQHF. The CDR3 DNA follows: TGTGCCAGTAGTGAGATTCAGAAAAATAGCAATCAGCCCCAGCATTTT.

V and J are TRBV7-8 and TRBJ2-2; 7 bases agree with TRBD2. The V segment lost 2 bases and the J segment 9 bases; nucleotides outside the gene matches: 6. Looked up from germline, CDR1 is SGHVS and CDR2 is FQNEAQ. The CDR3 is 14 amino acids. The CDR3 region is CASSLSGVLRELFF. In DNA, the CDR3 is TGTGCCAGCAGCTTAAGCGGGGTGCTTAGGGAGCTGTTTTTT.

This clonotype was detected a few times. The chain combines TRBV7-9 with TRBJ1-1; the D gene is possibly TRBD1 (5 bases). This CDR3 is 12 amino acids long. Per the germline V gene, CDR1 is SEHNR and CDR2 is FQNEAQ (reference sequence). Trimming cost V 7 bases and J 5 bases, with 11 bases left between them. This chain's CDR3 is CASTLEGTEAFF. Written as DNA, the CDR3 is TGTGCCAGCACGTTGGAGGGGACTGAAGCTTTCTTT.

This clonotype was recorded a few times. The chain links TRBV12-3 or TRBV12-4 to TRBJ2-1; D perhaps matches TRBD2 (7 bases). The germline V and J ends were trimmed by 5 bases and 6 bases, with 14 bases remaining between them. CDR3 length equals 14 residues. CDR3 residues: CASSPRGGGNEQFF. The CDR3 DNA reads as TGTGCCAGCAGTCCCCGGGGAGGGGGCAATGAGCAGTTCTTC.

J is TRBJ1-5 and V is TRBV6-8, with 9 bases identical to TRBD1. This CDR3 is 14 amino acids long. The germline V gene encodes CDR1 MNHGY and CDR2 SAAAGT. J was trimmed by 9 bases and V by 6 bases; bases with no gene match: 9. The CDR3 protein is CASREWTGDMPQHF. CDR3 DNA: TGTGCCAGCAGAGAATGGACAGGGGATATGCCCCAGCATTTT.

The chain joins TRBV29-1 to TRBJ2-1; D may be TRBD1 or TRBD2 (5 bases each). CDR1 is SQVTM and CDR2 is ANQGSEA in the germline V gene. This CDR3 has 14 residues. The V end lost 3 bases, the J end lost 5 bases, and 14 bases lay between the germline ends. The chain's CDR3 is CSVDGTGIDNEQFF. CDR3 coding DNA: TGCAGCGTTGACGGGACGGGTATTGACAATGAGCAGTTCTTC.

This clonotype showed up many times. This chain links TRBV7-2 with TRBJ1-1; 9 positions agree with TRBD1. V gave up 5 bases and J gave up 0 bases; unmatched junction bases: 7. CDR1 is SGHTA, CDR2 FQGNSA, per germline. This CDR3 comprises 16 residues. The CDR3 nucleotides read TGTGCCAGCAGCCCGCCGGGACAGGGAATGAACACTGAAGCTTTCTTT. This gives the protein CASSPPGQGMNTEAFF.

This sequence joins TRBV27 and TRBJ1-2, with 8 positions matching TRBD1. Germline lookup yields CDR1 MNHEY and CDR2 SMNVEV (reference sequence). The ends lost 2 bases at V and 4 bases at J; junction bases unmatched: 6. The CDR3 is 15 amino acids. The CDR3 reads CASSLRAGGFYGYTF. CDR3 bases: TGTGCCAGCAGTTTAAGGGCAGGGGGCTTCTATGGCTACACCTTC.

CDR3 in amino acids: CASSLGRQGRAGELFF. In DNA form, the CDR3 reads TGTGCCAGCAGCCTAGGCCGACAGGGGCGCGCCGGGGAGCTGTTTTTT. The V call is TRBV11-3, the J call TRBJ2-2, with 8 positions matching TRBD1. V dropped 5 bases and J dropped 6; count of bases not matched to a gene: 11. The CDR3 runs 16 residues. Germline assignment: CDR1 SGHNT and CDR2 YENEEA.

This clonotype turned up a few times. This rearrangement joins TRBV4-1 to TRBJ2-1; 9 bases map to TRBD1. The germline gives CDR1 MGHRA, CDR2 YSYEKL. CDR3 length equals 15 residues. J lost 2 bases, V lost 3 bases, and 2 bases had no gene match. The CDR3 protein is CASSQDRGTYNEQFF. Written as DNA, the CDR3 is TGCGCCAGCAGCCAGGACAGGGGAACCTACAATGAGCAGTTCTTC.

This clonotype was found many times. The chain couples TRBV12-3 or TRBV12-4 to TRBJ2-1, with TRBD1 identical over 7 bases. This CDR3 comprises 14 residues. The V and J ends lost 1 base and 8 bases, in that order; junction bases with no gene match: 5. CDR3 in amino acids: CASSLGGGKDEQFF. The CDR3 nucleotides are TGTGCCAGCAGTTTAGGAGGGGGCAAGGATGAGCAGTTCTTC.